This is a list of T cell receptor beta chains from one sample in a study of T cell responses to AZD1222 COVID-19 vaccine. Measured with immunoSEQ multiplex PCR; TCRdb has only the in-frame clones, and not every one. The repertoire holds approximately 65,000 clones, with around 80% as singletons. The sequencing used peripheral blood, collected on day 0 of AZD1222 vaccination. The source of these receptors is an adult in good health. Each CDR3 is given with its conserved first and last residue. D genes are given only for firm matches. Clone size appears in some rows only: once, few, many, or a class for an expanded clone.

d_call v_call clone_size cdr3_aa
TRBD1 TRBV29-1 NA CSVIQGATEAFF
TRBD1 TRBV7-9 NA CASSADREDQPQHF
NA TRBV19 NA CASTRGSSNEKLFF
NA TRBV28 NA CASSSLHEKLFF
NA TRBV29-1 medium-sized CSAPTPGDNNEQFF
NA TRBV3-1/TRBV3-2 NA CASSNPLRGPNTGELFF
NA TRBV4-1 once CASSQTNRDYGYTF
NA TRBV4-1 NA CASSQGPNPPTNEKLFF
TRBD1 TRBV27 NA CASSRTGRSYTF
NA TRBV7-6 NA CASSLERSSYEQYF
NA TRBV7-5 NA CARTLQGGVGNTIYF
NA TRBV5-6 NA CASSLQPLEQFF
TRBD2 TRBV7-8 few CASSFGQWGVTSETTDTQYF
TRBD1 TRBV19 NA CASSLRQGSETQYF
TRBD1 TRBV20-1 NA CSASDDRGPYNEQFF
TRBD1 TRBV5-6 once CASSLDRGSPLHF
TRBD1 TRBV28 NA CASSSGQHYGYTF
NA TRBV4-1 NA CASSQDPSGGVGTDTQYF
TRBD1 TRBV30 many CAWRWDRGRRTLGKNYGYTF
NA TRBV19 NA CASKSLWGTEAFF
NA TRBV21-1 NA CASSKESEESLSSGNTIYF